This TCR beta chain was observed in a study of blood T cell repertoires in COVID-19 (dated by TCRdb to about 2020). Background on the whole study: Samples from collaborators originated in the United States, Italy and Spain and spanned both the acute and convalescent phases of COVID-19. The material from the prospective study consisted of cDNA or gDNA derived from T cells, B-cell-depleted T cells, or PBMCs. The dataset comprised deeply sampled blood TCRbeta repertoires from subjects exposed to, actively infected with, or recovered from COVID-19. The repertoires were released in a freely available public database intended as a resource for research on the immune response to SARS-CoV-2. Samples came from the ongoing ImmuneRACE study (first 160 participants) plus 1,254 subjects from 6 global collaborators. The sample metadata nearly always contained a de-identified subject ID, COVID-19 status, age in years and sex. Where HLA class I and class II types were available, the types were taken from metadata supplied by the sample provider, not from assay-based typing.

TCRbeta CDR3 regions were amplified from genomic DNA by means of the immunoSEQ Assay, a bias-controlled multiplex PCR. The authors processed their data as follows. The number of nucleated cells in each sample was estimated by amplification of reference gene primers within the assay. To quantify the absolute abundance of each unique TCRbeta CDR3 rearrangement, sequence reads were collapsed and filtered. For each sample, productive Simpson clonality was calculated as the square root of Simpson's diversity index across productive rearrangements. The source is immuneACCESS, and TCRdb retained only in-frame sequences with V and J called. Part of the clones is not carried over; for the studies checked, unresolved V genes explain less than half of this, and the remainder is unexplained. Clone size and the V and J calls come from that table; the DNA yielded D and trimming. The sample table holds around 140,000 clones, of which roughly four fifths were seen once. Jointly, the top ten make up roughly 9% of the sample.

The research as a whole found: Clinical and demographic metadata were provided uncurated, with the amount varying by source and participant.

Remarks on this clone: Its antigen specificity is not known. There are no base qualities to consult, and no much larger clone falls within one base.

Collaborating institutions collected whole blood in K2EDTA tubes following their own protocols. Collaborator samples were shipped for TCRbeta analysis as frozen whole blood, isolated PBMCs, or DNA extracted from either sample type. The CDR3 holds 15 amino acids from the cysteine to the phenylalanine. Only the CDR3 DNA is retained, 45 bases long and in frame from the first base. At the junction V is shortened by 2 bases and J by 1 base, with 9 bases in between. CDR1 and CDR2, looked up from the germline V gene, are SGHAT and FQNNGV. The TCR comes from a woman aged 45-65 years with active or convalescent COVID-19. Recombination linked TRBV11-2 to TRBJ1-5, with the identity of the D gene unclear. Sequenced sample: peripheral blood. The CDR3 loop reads CASSLFPGSNQPQHF. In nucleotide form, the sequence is TGTGCCAGCAGCTTATTCCCGGGGAGCAATCAGCCCCAGCATTTT.